The following is a T cell receptor (beta chain) sequence with its context. Its antigen is undetermined. Some clones are missing from TCRdb's copy, which holds only in-frame ones; the method was immunoSEQ multiplex PCR. The data hold under 65,000 clones, with 94% observed a single time. The sample comes from a study of graft-versus-host responses after intestinal transplantation. Germline lookup yields CDR1 ENHRY and CDR2 SYGVKD. The CDR3 extends over 13 amino acids. Trimming took off 6 bases at V and 5 bases at J, with 10 bases between the two ends. The sequencing here drew on unstimulated CD4+ T cells sorted from spleen or lymph node cells, taken before transplant. The origin of this receptor is a human donor who was the organ donor for an intestinal transplant. J is TRBJ2-2 and V is TRBV10-3; D not resolved. The CDR3 spells CAISFGGTGELFF. The CDR3 region has the DNA TGTGCCATCAGCTTCGGCGGTACCGGGGAGCTGTTTTTT.